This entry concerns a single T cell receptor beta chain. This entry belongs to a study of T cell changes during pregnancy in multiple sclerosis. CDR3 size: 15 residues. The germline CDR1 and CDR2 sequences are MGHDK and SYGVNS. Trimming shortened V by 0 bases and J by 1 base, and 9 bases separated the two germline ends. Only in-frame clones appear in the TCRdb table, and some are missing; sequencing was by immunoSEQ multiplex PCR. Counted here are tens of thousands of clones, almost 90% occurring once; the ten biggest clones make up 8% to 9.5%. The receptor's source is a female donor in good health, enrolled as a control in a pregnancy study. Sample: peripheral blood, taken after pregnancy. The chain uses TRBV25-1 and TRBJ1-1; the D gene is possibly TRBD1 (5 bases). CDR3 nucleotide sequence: TGTGCCAGCAGTGAATATAGGCAGGGGAACACTGAAGCTTTCTTT. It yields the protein CASSEYRQGNTEAFF.